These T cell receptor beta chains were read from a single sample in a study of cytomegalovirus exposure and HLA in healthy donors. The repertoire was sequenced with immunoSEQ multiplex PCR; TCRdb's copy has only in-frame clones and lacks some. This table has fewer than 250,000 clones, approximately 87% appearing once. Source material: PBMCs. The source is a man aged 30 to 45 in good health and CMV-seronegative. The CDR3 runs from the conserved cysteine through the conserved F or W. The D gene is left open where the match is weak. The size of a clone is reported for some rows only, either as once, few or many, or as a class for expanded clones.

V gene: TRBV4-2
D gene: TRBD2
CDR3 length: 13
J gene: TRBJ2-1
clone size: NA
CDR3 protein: CASSRSGNNEQFF
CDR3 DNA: TGTGCCAGCAGCCGTAGCGGGAACAATGAGCAGTTCTTC

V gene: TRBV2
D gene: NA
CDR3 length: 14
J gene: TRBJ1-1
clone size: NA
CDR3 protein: CASSERDSGFEAFF
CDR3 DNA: TGTGCCAGCAGTGAACGCGACAGTGGGTTTGAAGCTTTCTTT

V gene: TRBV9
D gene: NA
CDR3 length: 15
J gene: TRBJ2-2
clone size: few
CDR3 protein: CASSVGQVPAGELFF
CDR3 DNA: TGTGCCAGCAGCGTTGGGCAGGTCCCGGCCGGGGAGCTGTTTTTT

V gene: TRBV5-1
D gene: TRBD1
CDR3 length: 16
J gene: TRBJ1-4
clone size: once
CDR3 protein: CASSLGGVTGSQKLFF
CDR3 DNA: TGCGCCAGCAGCTTGGGGGGGGTGACAGGGTCTCAAAAACTGTTTTTT

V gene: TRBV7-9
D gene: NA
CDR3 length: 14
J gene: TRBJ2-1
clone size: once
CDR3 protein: CAYPPGNSYNEQFF
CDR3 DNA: TGTGCTTACCCTCCAGGGAACTCCTACAATGAGCAGTTCTTC

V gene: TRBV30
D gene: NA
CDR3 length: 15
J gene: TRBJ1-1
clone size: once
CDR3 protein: CAWREGSARGTEAFF
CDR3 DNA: TGTGCCTGGAGGGAGGGGTCCGCGCGGGGCACTGAAGCTTTCTTT

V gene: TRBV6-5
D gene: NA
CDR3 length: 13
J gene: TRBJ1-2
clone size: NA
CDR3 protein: CASSRSRAYGYTF
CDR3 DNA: TGTGCCAGCAGTCGATCCAGGGCCTATGGCTACACCTTC

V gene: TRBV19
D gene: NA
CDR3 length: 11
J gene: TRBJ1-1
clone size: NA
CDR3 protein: CASASRTEAFF
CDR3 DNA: TGTGCCAGTGCCAGCAGGACTGAAGCTTTCTTT

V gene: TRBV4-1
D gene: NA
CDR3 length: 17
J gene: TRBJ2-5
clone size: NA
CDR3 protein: CASSQHVTGVVGETQYF
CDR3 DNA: TGCGCCAGCAGCCAACATGTTACGGGAGTAGTGGGAGAGACCCAGTACTTC

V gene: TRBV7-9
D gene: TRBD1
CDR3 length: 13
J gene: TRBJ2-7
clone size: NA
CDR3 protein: CASSSGTGVEQYF
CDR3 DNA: TGTGCCAGCAGTTCCGGGACAGGCGTAGAGCAGTACTTC

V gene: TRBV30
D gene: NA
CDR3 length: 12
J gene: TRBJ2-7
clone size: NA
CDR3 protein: CAWTVQGYEQYF
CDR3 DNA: TGTGCCTGGACTGTTCAGGGTTACGAGCAGTACTTC

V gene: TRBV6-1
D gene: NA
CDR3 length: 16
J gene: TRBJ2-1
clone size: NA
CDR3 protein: CASSESRGRPVVSMFF
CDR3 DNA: TGTGCCAGCAGTGAAAGTAGGGGTCGCCCGGTGGTTAGTATGTTCTTC

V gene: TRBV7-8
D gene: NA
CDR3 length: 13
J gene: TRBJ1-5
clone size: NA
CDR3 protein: CASSFDQGQPQHF
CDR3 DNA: TGTGCCAGCAGCTTTGATCAGGGGCAGCCCCAGCACTTT

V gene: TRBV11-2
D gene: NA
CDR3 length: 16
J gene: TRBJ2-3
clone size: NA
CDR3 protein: CASSLLRGTSTDTQYF
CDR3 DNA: TGTGCCAGCAGCTTGCTTCGCGGGACTAGCACAGATACGCAGTATTTT

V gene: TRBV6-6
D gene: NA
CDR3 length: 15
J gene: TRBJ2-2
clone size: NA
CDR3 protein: CASGGSGGNTGELFF
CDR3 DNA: TGTGCCAGTGGGGGGTCGGGGGGCAACACCGGGGAGCTGTTTTTT

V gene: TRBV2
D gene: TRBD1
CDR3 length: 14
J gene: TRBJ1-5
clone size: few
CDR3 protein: CASSGTGINQPQHF
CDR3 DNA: TGTGCCAGCAGTGGGACAGGGATCAATCAGCCCCAGCATTTT

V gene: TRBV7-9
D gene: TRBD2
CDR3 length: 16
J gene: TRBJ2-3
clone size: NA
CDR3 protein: CASSPTTAGEGDTQYF
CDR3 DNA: TGTGCCAGCAGTCCGACCACAGCGGGAGAAGGAGATACGCAGTATTTT

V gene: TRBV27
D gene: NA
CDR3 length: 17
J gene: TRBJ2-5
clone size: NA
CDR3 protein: CASSFRPGGATQETQYF
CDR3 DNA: TGTGCCAGCAGTTTTCGGCCCGGCGGGGCTACTCAAGAGACCCAGTACTTC

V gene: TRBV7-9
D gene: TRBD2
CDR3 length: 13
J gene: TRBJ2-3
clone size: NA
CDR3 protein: CASSKRESDTQYF
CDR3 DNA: TGTGCCAGCAGTAAGCGGGAGTCAGATACGCAGTATTTT

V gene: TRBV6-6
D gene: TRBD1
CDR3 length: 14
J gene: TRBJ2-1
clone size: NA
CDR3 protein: CASSQRGQRNEQFF
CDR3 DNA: TGTGCCAGCAGCCAAAGGGGGCAGCGGAATGAGCAGTTCTTC

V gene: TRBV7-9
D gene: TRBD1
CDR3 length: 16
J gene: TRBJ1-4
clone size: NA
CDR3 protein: CASSLLQGAQGEKLFF
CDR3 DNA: TGTGCCAGCAGCCTTCTCCAGGGGGCACAAGGTGAAAAACTGTTTTTT

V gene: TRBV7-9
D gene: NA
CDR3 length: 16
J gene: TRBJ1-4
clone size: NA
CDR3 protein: CASSLAGSGTNEKLFF
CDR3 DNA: TGTGCCAGCAGCTTAGCCGGTTCGGGTACTAATGAAAAACTGTTTTTT

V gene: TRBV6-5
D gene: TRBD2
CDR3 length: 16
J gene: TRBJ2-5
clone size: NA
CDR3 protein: CASSSGLAAVGETQYF
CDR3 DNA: TGTGCCAGCAGTTCCGGACTAGCGGCCGTCGGAGAGACCCAGTACTTC

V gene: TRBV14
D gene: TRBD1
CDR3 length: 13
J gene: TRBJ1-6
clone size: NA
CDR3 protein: CASSRTGQTPLHF
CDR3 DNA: TGTGCCAGCAGCCGGACAGGGCAAACACCCCTCCACTTT

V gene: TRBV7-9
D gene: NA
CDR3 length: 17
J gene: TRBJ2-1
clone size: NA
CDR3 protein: CASSLVGGGPPYNEQFF
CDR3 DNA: TGTGCCAGCAGCTTAGTCGGGGGAGGTCCCCCATACAATGAGCAGTTCTTC

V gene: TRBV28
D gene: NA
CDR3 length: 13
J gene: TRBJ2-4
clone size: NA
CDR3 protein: CASRGHGKNIQYF
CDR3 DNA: TGTGCCAGCAGGGGACACGGGAAAAACATTCAGTACTTC

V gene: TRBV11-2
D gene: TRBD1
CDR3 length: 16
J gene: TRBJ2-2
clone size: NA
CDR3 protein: CASRALKGAGTGELFF
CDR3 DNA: TGTGCCAGCAGGGCTCTGAAGGGGGCGGGCACCGGGGAGCTGTTTTTT

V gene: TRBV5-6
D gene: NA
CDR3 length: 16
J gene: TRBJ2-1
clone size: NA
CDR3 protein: CASSRLLEGIYNEQFF
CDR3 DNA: TGTGCCAGCAGCCGTCTCTTGGAGGGGATTTACAATGAGCAGTTCTTC

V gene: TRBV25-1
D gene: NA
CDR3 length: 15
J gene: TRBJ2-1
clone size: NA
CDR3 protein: CASRKGQGTYNEQFF
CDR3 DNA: TGTGCCAGCAGGAAGGGGCAGGGGACCTACAATGAGCAGTTCTTC

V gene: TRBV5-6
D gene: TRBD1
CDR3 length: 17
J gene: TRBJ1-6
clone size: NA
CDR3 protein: CASSLGQGARYNSPLHF
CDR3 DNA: TGTGCCAGCAGCTTGGGACAGGGGGCAAGGTATAATTCACCCCTCCACTTT

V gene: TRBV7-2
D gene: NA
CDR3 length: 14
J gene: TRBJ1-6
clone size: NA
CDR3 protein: CASSASSSYSPLHF
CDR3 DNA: TGTGCCAGCAGCGCGAGCTCATCTTATTCACCCCTCCACTTT

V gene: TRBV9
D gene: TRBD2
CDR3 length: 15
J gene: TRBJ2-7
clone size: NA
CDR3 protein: CASSVGSGDSYEQYF
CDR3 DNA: TGTGCCAGCAGCGTAGGTAGCGGGGACTCCTACGAGCAGTACTTC

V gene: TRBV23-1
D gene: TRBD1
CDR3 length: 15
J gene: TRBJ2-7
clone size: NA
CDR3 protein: CASSPLRDRGHEQYF
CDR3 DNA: TGCGCCAGCAGCCCCCTCCGGGACAGGGGGCATGAGCAGTACTTC

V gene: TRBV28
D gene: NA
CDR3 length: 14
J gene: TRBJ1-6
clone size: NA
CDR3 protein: CASRRAPPLSPLHF
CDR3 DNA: TGTGCCAGCAGGAGGGCTCCCCCCCTGTCACCCCTCCACTTT

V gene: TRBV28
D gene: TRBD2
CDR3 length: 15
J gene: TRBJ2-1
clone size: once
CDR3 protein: CASRIGLADYNEQFF
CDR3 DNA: TGTGCCAGCAGAATCGGACTAGCGGATTACAATGAGCAGTTCTTC

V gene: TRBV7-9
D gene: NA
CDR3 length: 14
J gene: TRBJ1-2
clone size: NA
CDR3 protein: CASSLAVGGAGYTF
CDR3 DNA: TGTGCCAGCAGCTTGGCGGTGGGCGGGGCCGGCTACACCTTC

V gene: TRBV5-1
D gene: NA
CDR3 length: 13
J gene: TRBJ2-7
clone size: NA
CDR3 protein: CASRATGGYEQYF
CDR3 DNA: TGCGCCAGCAGAGCTACCGGGGGCTACGAGCAGTACTTC

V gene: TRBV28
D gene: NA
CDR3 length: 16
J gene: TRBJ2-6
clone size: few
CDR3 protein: CASFRTASFGANVLTF
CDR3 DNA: TGTGCCTCCTTCAGGACAGCGAGCTTTGGGGCCAACGTCCTGACTTTC

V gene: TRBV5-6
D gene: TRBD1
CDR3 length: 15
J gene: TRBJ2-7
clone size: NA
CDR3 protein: CASNLAGTGTLKQYF
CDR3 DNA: TGTGCCAGCAACTTGGCCGGGACAGGGACTTTAAAGCAGTACTTC

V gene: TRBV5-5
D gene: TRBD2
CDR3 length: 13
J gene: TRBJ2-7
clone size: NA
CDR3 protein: CASVGTSGFEQYF
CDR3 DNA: TGTGCCAGCGTTGGGACTAGCGGTTTCGAGCAGTACTTC

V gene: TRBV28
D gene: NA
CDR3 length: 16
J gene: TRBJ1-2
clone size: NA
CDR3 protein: CASSRPSVGGSYGYTF
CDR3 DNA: TGTGCCAGCAGTCGACCATCGGTGGGGGGAAGCTATGGCTACACCTTC

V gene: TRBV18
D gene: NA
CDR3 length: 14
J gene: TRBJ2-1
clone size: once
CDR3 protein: CASSPRLPYNEQFF
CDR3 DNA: TGTGCCAGCTCACCCAGACTCCCCTACAATGAGCAGTTCTTC

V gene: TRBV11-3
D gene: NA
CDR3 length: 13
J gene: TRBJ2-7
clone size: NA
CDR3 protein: CASSPDRRSEQYF
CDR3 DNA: TGTGCCAGCAGCCCAGATCGGCGGTCCGAGCAGTACTTC

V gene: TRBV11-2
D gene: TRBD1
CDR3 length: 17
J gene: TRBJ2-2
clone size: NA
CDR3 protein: CATPPLMGTGETGELFF
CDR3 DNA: TGTGCCACCCCCCCCCTGATGGGCACAGGGGAGACCGGGGAGCTGTTTTTT

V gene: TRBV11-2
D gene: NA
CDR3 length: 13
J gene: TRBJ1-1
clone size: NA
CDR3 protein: CASSRHLSTEAFF
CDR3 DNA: TGTGCCAGCAGCAGACACCTGAGCACTGAAGCTTTCTTT

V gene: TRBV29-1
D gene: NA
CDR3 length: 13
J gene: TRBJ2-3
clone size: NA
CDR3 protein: CSVRGSHTDTQYF
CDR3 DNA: TGCAGCGTGAGAGGGTCCCACACAGATACGCAGTATTTT

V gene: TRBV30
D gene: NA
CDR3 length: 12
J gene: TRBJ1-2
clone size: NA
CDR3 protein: CAWSRRRYGYTF
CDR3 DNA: TGTGCCTGGAGTCGGAGACGTTATGGCTACACCTTC

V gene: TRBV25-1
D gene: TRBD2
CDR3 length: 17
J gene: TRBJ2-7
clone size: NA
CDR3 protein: CASSESLAGVKGYEQYF
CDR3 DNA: TGTGCCAGCAGTGAATCCCTAGCGGGAGTAAAGGGCTACGAGCAGTACTTC

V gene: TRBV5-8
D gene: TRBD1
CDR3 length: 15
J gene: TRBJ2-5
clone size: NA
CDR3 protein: CASSLYRGPEETQYF
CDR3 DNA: TGTGCCAGCAGCTTGTACAGGGGGCCGGAGGAGACCCAGTACTTC

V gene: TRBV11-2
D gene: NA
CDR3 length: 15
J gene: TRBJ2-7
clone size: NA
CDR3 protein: CASSLVQGSTYEQYF
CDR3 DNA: TGTGCCAGCAGCTTAGTGCAGGGATCGACCTACGAGCAGTACTTC

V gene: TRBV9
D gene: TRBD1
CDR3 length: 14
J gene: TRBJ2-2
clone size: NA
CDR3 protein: CASSPGQATGELFF
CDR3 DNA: TGTGCCAGCAGCCCCGGACAGGCCACCGGGGAGCTGTTTTTT

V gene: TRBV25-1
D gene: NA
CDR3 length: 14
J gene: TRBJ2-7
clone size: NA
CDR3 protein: CASSDSISTYEQYF
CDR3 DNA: TGTGCCAGCAGTGATTCGATATCCACCTACGAGCAGTACTTC

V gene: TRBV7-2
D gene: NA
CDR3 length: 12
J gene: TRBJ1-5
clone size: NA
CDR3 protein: CASSREGRPQHF
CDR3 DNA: TGTGCCAGCAGCAGGGAGGGTCGACCCCAGCATTTT

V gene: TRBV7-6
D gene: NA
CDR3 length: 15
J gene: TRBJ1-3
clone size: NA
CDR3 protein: CASSPRQSSGNTIYF
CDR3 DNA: TGTGCCAGCAGCCCTCGACAGAGCTCTGGAAACACCATATATTTT

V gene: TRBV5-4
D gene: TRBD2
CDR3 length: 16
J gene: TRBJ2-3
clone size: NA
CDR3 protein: CASSPGTSGARDTQYF
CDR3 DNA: TGTGCCAGCAGCCCCGGGACTAGCGGGGCAAGGGATACGCAGTATTTT

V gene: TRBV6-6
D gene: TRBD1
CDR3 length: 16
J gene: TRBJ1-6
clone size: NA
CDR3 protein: CASSYGKDRGNSPLHF
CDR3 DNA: TGTGCCAGCAGTTACGGAAAGGACAGGGGTAATTCACCCCTCCACTTT

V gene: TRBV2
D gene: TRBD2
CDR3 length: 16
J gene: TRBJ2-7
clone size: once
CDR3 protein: CASTYLGSGVLNEQYF
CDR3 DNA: TGTGCCAGCACCTACCTTGGGAGCGGGGTTTTGAACGAGCAGTACTTC